This entry describes one T cell receptor (beta chain). What this receptor recognizes is not known. No quality values exist for individual bases; no much larger clone is one base distant. The immunoSEQ Assay, a bias-controlled multiplex PCR, was used to amplify TCRbeta CDR3 regions from genomic DNA. From the authors' description of their analysis: Within the assay, amplification of reference gene primers was used to estimate how many nucleated cells each sample contained. To quantify the absolute abundance of each unique TCRbeta CDR3 rearrangement, sequence reads were collapsed and filtered. For each sample, productive Simpson clonality was calculated as the square root of Simpson's diversity index across productive rearrangements. TCRdb limited this immuneACCESS table to in-frame rearrangements with V and J called. A share of clones is missing; checked studies link under half to unresolved V genes, and the rest is unexplained. V and J calls and clone size follow that table, whereas D and trimming were derived from the DNA. A total of roughly 250,000 clones appear in this sample, roughly 87% of them only once. Approximately 7.6% of the sample comes from the top ten.

The CDR3 spans 15 residues, from the cysteine through the phenylalanine. Only the CDR3 portion is preserved as DNA: 45 bases, with reading frame beginning at the first base. For this chain, trimming is 0 bases at the V end and 3 bases at the J end, and the number of junction bases without a gene match is 3. For CDR1 and CDR2, the germline V gene lists SGHRS and YFSETQ. These data come from a study of blood T cell repertoires in COVID-19 (dated by TCRdb to 2019 to 2021). For context, the study as a whole: Samples covering the acute and convalescent phases of COVID-19 were provided by collaborators in the United States, Italy and Spain. Where available, HLA class I and class II types were obtained from metadata supplied by the sample provider rather than from assay-based typing. The dataset comprised deeply sampled blood TCRbeta repertoires from subjects exposed to, actively infected with, or recovered from COVID-19. The samples were drawn from the first 160 participants of the ongoing ImmuneRACE study and from over a thousand subjects provided by 6 global collaborators. The repertoires were made available in a free public database intended to serve as a resource for research on the immune response to SARS-CoV-2. The prospective study material was composed of cDNA or gDNA derived from T cells, B-cell-depleted T cells, or PBMCs. Nearly every sample came with metadata listing a de-identified subject ID, COVID-19 status, age in years and sex.

Paper-wide results and their limitations: Clinical and demographic metadata were provided uncurated, with the amount varying by source and participant.

A second Seattle source provided samples from volunteer blood donors who had recovered from COVID-19. Whole blood was collected in K2EDTA tubes by collaborating institutions according to the institutions' own protocols. For TCRbeta analysis, collaborator samples were shipped as frozen whole blood, as isolated PBMCs, or as DNA extracted from either sample type. This clonotype originated in a man aged 60 to 69 who had recovered from COVID-19. The material sequenced was peripheral blood. Rearrangement joined TRBV5-1 to TRBJ2-3, with 8 central nucleotides matching TRBD1. The DNA reads TGCGCCAGCAGCTTGGCAGGGGGCCTGACAGATACGCAGTATTTT. It is translated as CASSLAGGLTDTQYF.